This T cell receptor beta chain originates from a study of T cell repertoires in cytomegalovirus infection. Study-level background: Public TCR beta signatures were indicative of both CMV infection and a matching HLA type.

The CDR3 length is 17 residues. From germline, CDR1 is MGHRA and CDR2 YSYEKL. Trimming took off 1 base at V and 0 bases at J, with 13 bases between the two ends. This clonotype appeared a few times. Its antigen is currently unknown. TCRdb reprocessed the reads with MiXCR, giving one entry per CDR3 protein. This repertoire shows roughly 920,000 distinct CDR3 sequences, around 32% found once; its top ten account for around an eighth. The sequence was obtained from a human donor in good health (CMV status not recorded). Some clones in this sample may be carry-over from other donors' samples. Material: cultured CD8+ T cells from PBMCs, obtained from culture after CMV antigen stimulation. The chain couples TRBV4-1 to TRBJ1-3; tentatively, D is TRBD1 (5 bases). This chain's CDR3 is CASSQGPAGPSGNTIYF. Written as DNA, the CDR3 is TGCGCCAGCAGCCAAGGCCCCGCAGGGCCCTCTGGAAACACCATATATTTT.